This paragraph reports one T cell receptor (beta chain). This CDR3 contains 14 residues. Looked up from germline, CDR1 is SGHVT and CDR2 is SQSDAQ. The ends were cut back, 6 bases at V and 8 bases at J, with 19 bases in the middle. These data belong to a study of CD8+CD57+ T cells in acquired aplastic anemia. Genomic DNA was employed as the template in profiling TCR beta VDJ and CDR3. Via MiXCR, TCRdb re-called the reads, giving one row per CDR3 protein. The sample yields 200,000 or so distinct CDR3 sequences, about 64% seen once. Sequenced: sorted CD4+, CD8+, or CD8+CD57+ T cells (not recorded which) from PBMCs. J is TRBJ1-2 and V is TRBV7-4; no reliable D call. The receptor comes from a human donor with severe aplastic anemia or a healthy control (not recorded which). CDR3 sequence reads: CASRPSGGGRGYTF. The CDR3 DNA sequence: TGTGCCAGCAGGCCTAGTGGTGGAGGGAGGGGCTACACCTTC.